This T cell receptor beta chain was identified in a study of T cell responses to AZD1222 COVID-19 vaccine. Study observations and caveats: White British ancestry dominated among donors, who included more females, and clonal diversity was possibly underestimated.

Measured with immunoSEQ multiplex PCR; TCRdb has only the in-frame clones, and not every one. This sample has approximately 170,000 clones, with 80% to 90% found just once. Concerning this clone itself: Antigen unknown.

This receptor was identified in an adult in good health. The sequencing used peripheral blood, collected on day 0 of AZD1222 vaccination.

The CDR3 DNA reads TGTGCCAGTAGAAAGGGGCTAGCGGGGGGCATGAACACCGGGGAGCTGTTTTTT. Amino acids: CASRKGLAGGMNTGELFF. The chain couples TRBV19 to TRBJ2-2; TRBD2 matches at 11 bases. Germline CDR1 and CDR2: LNHDA and SQIVND (reference sequence). This CDR3 spans 18 amino acids. V shed 6 bases and J 1 base; nucleotides not matched to a gene: 10.